The 32 T cell receptor beta chains below all came from one sample that was sequenced in a study of blood T cells in healthy people across ages. Combining a sample-barcoded 5' primer with a J-beta primer mix, a second PCR ran for roughly 7 to 12 cycles. From the 5' RACE reads, TCRdb called clonotypes with MiXCR, one entry per CDR3 protein. Among 750,000 to 1,000,000 distinct CDR3 sequences listed, 29% were seen once. This same sample was also taken into another study, of T cells of mothers and their children.

The sequenced sample consisted of blood. Receptors originate from a woman aged 40 to 55 in good health.

This clonotype was detected only a few times. Germline is not matched at one junction end, which may reflect a read error. The chain combines TRBV15 with TRBJ2-4; the D gene is possibly TRBD1 (5 bases). Germline V gene sequence: CDR1 LNHNV, CDR2 YYDKDF (reference sequence). The length of the CDR3 is 12 residues. The CDR3 reads CATSRDYARAGF. CDR3 DNA sequence: TGTGCCACCAGCAGAGATTACGCCAGGGCTGGATTC.

This clonotype was recorded a few times. The chain is built from TRBV12-3 or TRBV12-4 and TRBJ2-1; 9 bases line up with TRBD2. The length of the CDR3 is 16 residues. With 8 bases clipped from V and 0 bases from J, the junction kept 8 bases outside the gene matches. CDR3 bases: TGTGCCAGCGGCCCGAGCGGGAGGAGCTCCTACAATGAGCAGTTCTTC. It translates to CASGPSGRSSYNEQFF.

This clonotype has just a few counts. V gene TRBV7-2 combines with J gene TRBJ1-5, with D perhaps matching TRBD1 (6 bases). Germline CDR1 reads SGHTA; CDR2 reads FQGNSA. V gave up 5 bases and J gave up 7 bases, with 12 bases separating them. The length of the CDR3 is 13 residues. In DNA form, the CDR3 reads TGTGCCAGCAGCGTCACAGGGATCCAGCCCCAGCATTTT. Translated: CASSVTGIQPQHF.

Only one count was recorded for this clonotype. The V and J genes are TRBV14 and TRBJ1-2; D gene uncertain. Germline V lookup: CDR1 SGHDN, CDR2 FVKESK. The CDR3 totals 13 residues. Trimming removed 1 base at V and 6 bases at J, with 9 bases between. The CDR3, as DNA: TGTGCCAGCAGCCAAGCCAGAGTACATGGCTACACCTTC. Translated, it gives CASSQARVHGYTF. Full variable domain (remainder filled in from reference TRBV14 and TRBJ1-2): EAGVTQFPSHSVIEKGQTVTLRCDPISGHDNLYWYRRVMGKEIKFLLHFVKESKQDESGMPNNRFLAERTGGTYSTLKVQPAELEDSGVYFCASSQARVHGYTFGSGTRLTVV.

With regard to this clonotype: Possible read error: a much larger clone is one base away. This chain links TRBV7-2 with TRBJ1-2, with D hard to call. Germline CDR1 and CDR2: SGHTA and FQGNSA. The CDR3 sequence is 12 residues long. The CDR3 spells CASSSDRYRYTF. As DNA, the CDR3 is TGTGCCAGCAGCTCGGACCGCTATCGCTACACCTTC.

This clonotype has just a few counts. The chain couples TRBV9 to TRBJ2-1, with TRBD2 matching over 8 bases. Trimming at V came to 2 bases and at J to 3 bases, leaving 10 bases not matched to a gene. The V gene's germline CDR1 is SGDLS and CDR2 YYNGEE. The CDR3 covers 17 residues. CDR3 sequence reads: CASSVDLAGTLYNEQFF. CDR3 nucleotides: TGTGCCAGCAGCGTCGACTTAGCGGGGACTCTCTACAATGAGCAGTTCTTC.

To note about this clonotype: A much more abundant neighbour one base away suggests this may be a read error. The CDR3 region has the DNA TGTGCCAGCAGCCAAGGGGCCGCGCAGTACTTC. Translated, it gives CASSQGAAQYF. The rearrangement uses TRBV4-2 and TRBJ2-5; D unresolved. The CDR3 contains 11 residues. Trimming took 1 base from V and 11 from J, leaving 8 bases between them. The germline V gene has CDR1 LGHNA and CDR2 YNFKEQ.

This clonotype was seen repeatedly, ten times or more. The rearrangement links TRBV12-3 or TRBV12-4 to TRBJ2-4; perhaps TRBD1 as D (6 bases). The CDR3 consists of 13 residues. V was trimmed by 6 bases and J by 5 bases, leaving 11 bases between them. This CDR3 is CASRPYRENIQYF. The CDR3, as DNA: TGTGCCAGCAGGCCATACAGGGAAAACATTCAGTACTTC.

With regard to this clonotype: This may come from a read error, since a much larger clone is one base off. This CDR3 fails to terminate in the conserved phenylalanine or tryptophan, so it likely reflects a read error. The chain joins TRBV28 to TRBJ1-2; a weak D match, TRBD1 (6 bases). This CDR3 is 15 amino acids long. V was clipped by 4 bases and J by 3 bases, with 15 bases between them. Germline values: CDR1 MDHEN, CDR2 SYDVKM. CDR3 sequence reads: CASSSSGGADYGYTV. The DNA of the CDR3 is TGTGCCAGCAGTTCCTCCGGGGGCGCGGACTATGGCTACACCGTC.

This clonotype was counted many times. CDR3 in DNA: TGTGCCAGCAGCTCGCAGGGGGCTCACCTAGCCAAAAACATTCAGTACTTC. Its translation is CASSSQGAHLAKNIQYF. This rearrangement joins TRBV7-2 to TRBJ2-4; 8 positions agree with TRBD1. J gave up 0 bases and V 4 bases, and 8 bases lay outside the gene matches. The germline V gene encodes CDR1 SGHTA and CDR2 FQGNSA. This CDR3 has 17 residues.

This clonotype was seen more than once but under ten times. The chain recombines TRBV6-2 or TRBV6-3 with TRBJ1-1, with unresolved D. Germline CDR1 is MNHEY and CDR2 is SVGEGT. The CDR3 is made up of 12 amino acids. Trimming left V 7 bases short and J 8 bases short, with 14 bases between. The CDR3 nucleotides are TGTGCCAGCACCTGGGGAGACGCCGAAGCTTTCTTT. Translating gives CASTWGDAEAFF.

The gene calls are TRBV15 and TRBJ2-3; 8 bases fit TRBD1. This CDR3 spans 19 amino acids. CDR1 and CDR2 (germline): LNHNV, YYDKDF (reference sequence). The junction had 15 bases not matched to a gene; V was cut back by 0 bases and J by 4 bases. CDR3 sequence (DNA): TGTGCCACCAGCAGAGATCCGACCGGGACAGGCCTTCAAGCAGATACGCAGTATTTT. Protein: CATSRDPTGTGLQADTQYF.

This clonotype was seen ten or more times. The chain is built from TRBV20-1 and TRBJ2-5, with 9 nucleotides matching TRBD2. CDR3 length: 14 residues. Germline V gene lookup returns CDR1 DFQATT and CDR2 SNEGSKA (reference sequence). After removal of 1 base from V and 2 bases from J, the junction contained 2 bases not matched to a gene. The CDR3 DNA is TGCAGTGCTAGAGGCGGGGGGGAGCAAGAGACCCAGTACTTC. Amino acids: CSARGGGEQETQYF.

The chain uses TRBV6-1 and TRBJ2-7; D unresolved. The germline V and J ends were trimmed by 6 bases and 2 bases, with 23 bases remaining between them. This CDR3 is 17 amino acids long. In germline, CDR1 is MNHNS, CDR2 SASEGT. The CDR3: CASRGSYSASEAYEQYF. The CDR3 DNA follows: TGTGCCAGCAGGGGATCGTACTCAGCTAGTGAAGCCTACGAGCAGTACTTC.

This clonotype was recorded a few times. J is TRBJ1-6 and V is TRBV28; possibly TRBD1 for D (5 bases). V lost 6 bases, J lost 7 bases, and 16 bases lay in between. Germline V gene data show CDR1 as MDHEN and CDR2 as SYDVKM. The CDR3 runs to 15 residues. DNA of the CDR3: TGTGCCAGCAGCGGTCAGGGTTCGAGAAATTCACCCCTCCACTTT. Translating gives CASSGQGSRNSPLHF.

This clonotype came up many times. J is TRBJ1-6 and V is TRBV15, with D hard to call. The CDR3 contains 16 residues. CDR1 and CDR2 from the germline V gene are LNHNV and YYDKDF (reference sequence). The germline V and J ends were trimmed by 3 bases and 5 bases, with 14 bases remaining between them. DNA of the CDR3: TGTGCCACCAGCAGGGGTTTCCGGGATAATAATTCACCCCTCCACTTT. Translation: CATSRGFRDNNSPLHF.

The gene calls are TRBV28 and TRBJ1-5; D is uncertain. Germline V gene lookup returns CDR1 MDHEN and CDR2 SYDVKM. Between the trimmed V and J ends, which lost 5 bases and 5 bases, there was a span of 7 bases. The CDR3 contains 12 residues. The CDR3 reads CASSLPYQPQHF. The CDR3 coding sequence is TGTGCCAGCAGTCTACCGTATCAGCCCCAGCATTTT.

This clonotype was seen only a few times. V and J are TRBV7-2 and TRBJ2-2; 9 nucleotides match TRBD2. J lost 2 bases, V lost 1 base, and 5 bases had no gene match. CDR1 is SGHTA, CDR2 FQGNSA, per germline. This CDR3 is 17 amino acids long. This chain's CDR3 is CASSLVGAGGNTGELFF. The DNA of the CDR3 is TGTGCCAGCAGCTTAGTCGGAGCGGGGGGTAACACCGGGGAGCTGTTTTTT.

V is TRBV7-6 and J is TRBJ1-3; D not resolved. The CDR3 contains 15 residues. Germline CDR1 reads SGHVS; CDR2 reads FNYEAQ. Trimming cost V 1 base and J 2 bases, with 9 bases left between them. The CDR3 spells CASSLELAAGNTIYF. The CDR3 nucleotides read TGTGCCAGCAGCTTAGAATTGGCAGCTGGAAACACCATATATTTT.

Points on this clonotype: A much larger clone is a single base away; this may be a read error. This chain connects TRBV6-2 or TRBV6-3 to TRBJ1-5; D gene unclear. There are 14 residues in the CDR3. Germline assignment: CDR1 MNHEY and CDR2 SVGEGT. The CDR3 DNA follows: TGTGTCAGCAGTTACGGTTCGGAGAATCAGCCCCAGCATTTT. It yields the protein CVSSYGSENQPQHF.

This clonotype turned up a few times. The rearrangement links TRBV4-1 to TRBJ1-4; a weak D match, TRBD1 (6 bases). The V and J ends lost 4 bases and 4 bases respectively, with 13 bases between them. Germline V gene sequence: CDR1 MGHRA, CDR2 YSYEKL. This CDR3 has 15 amino acids. The CDR3 sequence is CASSPPGQSNEKLFF. The CDR3 DNA sequence: TGCGCCAGCAGCCCCCCCGGACAGAGTAATGAAAAACTGTTTTTT.

This clonotype was observed many times. The chain employs TRBV3-1 and TRBJ2-7; D is unclear. The CDR3 loop spans 16 amino acids. Germline CDR1 reads LGHDT; CDR2 reads YNNKEL (reference sequence). Trimming removed 0 bases at V and 1 base at J, with 13 bases between. The CDR3: CASSQEWSGQSYEQYF. The CDR3 nucleotides are TGTGCCAGCAGCCAAGAATGGTCAGGCCAGTCCTACGAGCAGTACTTC.

Ten or more counts support this clonotype. A single base separates this from a much larger clone, so it may be a read error. V gene TRBV7-6 combines with J gene TRBJ2-5, with D possibly called TRBD1 or TRBD2 (5 bases each). Per the germline V gene, CDR1 is SGHVS and CDR2 is FNYEAQ. This CDR3 has 17 residues. Trimming shortened V by 1 base and J by 11 bases, and 26 bases separated the two germline ends. For the CDR3, the DNA is TGTGCCAGCAGCTTAGGGGGGAAGACGGCCACCTACAATGAGCAGTACTTC. Its translation: CASSLGGKTATYNEQYF.

With respect to this clonotype: Given a much more abundant clone one base away, this may be a read error. The gene calls are TRBV14 and TRBJ2-5; D remains unclear. V lost 2 bases, J lost 4 bases, and 8 bases lay in between. In germline, CDR1 is SGHDN, CDR2 FVKESK. The CDR3 runs to 13 residues. Here the CDR3 reads CASSQISRETQYF. The CDR3 nucleotides read TGTGCCAGCAGCCAAATCAGTAGAGAGACCCAGTACTTC.

This clonotype was seen at least ten times. This chain joins TRBV6-5 and TRBJ1-4, with TRBD1 as a possible D gene (6 bases). Trimming pared 0 bases from V and 8 bases from J, leaving 22 bases between. Germline-derived CDR1 and CDR2 are MNHEY and SVGAGI. The CDR3 consists of 18 residues. The CDR3 here is CASSYSNFRQGHAEKLFF. The CDR3, as DNA: TGTGCCAGCAGTTACTCGAATTTTCGCCAGGGACATGCCGAAAAACTGTTTTTT.

This rearrangement joins TRBV6-1 to TRBJ1-1, with D possibly being TRBD1 (6 bases). V lost 11 bases and J lost 4, with 17 bases in between. The CDR3 has 13 residues. Germline values: CDR1 MNHNS, CDR2 SASEGT. The CDR3 DNA is TGTGCCGTAGGGCAACAGGGCCCCACTGAAGCTTTCTTT. This encodes CAVGQQGPTEAFF.

This clonotype showed up many times. This chain uses TRBV4-3 with TRBJ1-2; D remains unclear. V shed 1 base and J shed 3 bases, with 12 bases lying between them. This CDR3 region has 15 residues. The germline V gene has CDR1 LGHNA and CDR2 YSLEER. The CDR3: CASSQGDIPHYGYTF. In DNA, the CDR3 is TGCGCCAGCAGCCAAGGAGACATCCCTCACTATGGCTACACCTTC.

Written as DNA, the CDR3 is TGCGCCAGCAGCTTGGATGGCTCCGGCAATCAGCCCCAGCATTTT. Translating gives CASSLDGSGNQPQHF. V gene TRBV5-1 combines with J gene TRBJ1-5; D is undetermined. V was shortened by 0 bases and J by 2 bases, with 9 bases between the two germline ends. CDR3 length equals 15 residues. CDR1 and CDR2 (germline): SGHRS, YFSETQ.

Worth noting for this clonotype: A much larger clone differs from this one at a single base, so this may be a read error. The chain carries TRBV28 and TRBJ2-7; D unresolved. Deletions cut 3 bases from V and 5 bases from J, with 11 bases between. The germline CDR1 and CDR2 sequences are MDHEN and SYDVKM. The CDR3 is made up of 13 amino acids. In DNA, the CDR3 is TGTGCCAGCAGTTTTTTGGGAAGTAACGAGCAGTACTTC. Translation: CASSFLGSNEQYF.

The rearrangement uses TRBV6-1 and TRBJ2-1, with D possibly matching TRBD1 (6 bases). The germline V gene has CDR1 MNHNS and CDR2 SASEGT. This CDR3 is 16 amino acids long. Trimming left V 7 bases short and J 0 bases short, with 16 bases between. CDR3 region: CASTRHRDNSYNEQFF. DNA of the CDR3: TGTGCCAGCACCAGACACAGGGATAACTCCTACAATGAGCAGTTCTTC.

A remark on this clonotype: With a much larger clone just one base away, this may be a read error. The CDR3 coding sequence is TGTACCAGCAGCGCCACTGGGCTACCCCTCCAAGAGACCCAGTACTTC. Translating it yields CTSSATGLPLQETQYF. The chain carries TRBV9 and TRBJ2-5; no reliable D call. The CDR3 extends over 16 amino acids. In germline, CDR1 is SGDLS, CDR2 YYNGEE.

This clonotype has a count of ten or more. The chain carries TRBV20-1 and TRBJ2-5; 8 nucleotides line up with TRBD1. The ends lost 6 bases at V and 5 bases at J; junction bases unmatched: 11. The CDR3 totals 14 residues. Germline-derived CDR1 and CDR2 are DFQATT and SNEGSKA (reference sequence). CDR3 DNA: TGCAGTGCCGACAGGGGCCAGGGTGTGGAGACCCAGTACTTC. Translation: CSADRGQGVETQYF.